Given below is one TCR beta chain in context. This specimen comes from a study of control samples from healthy donors and cancer patients. Repertoires were generated with immunoSEQ multiplex PCR, while TCRdb's copy carries only in-frame clones and drops some. The sample lists 90,000 or so clones, around 90% occurring once. The V segment lost 1 base and the J segment 4 bases; nucleotides outside the gene matches: 3. Germline V lookup: CDR1 SGHAT, CDR2 FQNNGV. CDR3 length: 15 residues. Source material: blood. This chain joins TRBV11-2 and TRBJ2-1, with 8 nucleotides matching TRBD2. The origin of this receptor is a woman aged 70-85 years in good health. The CDR3 protein is CASSLGRGEYNEQFF. In DNA, the CDR3 is TGTGCCAGCAGCTTAGGGCGGGGGGAATACAATGAGCAGTTCTTC.